This TCR beta chain was sequenced for a study of blood T cells in healthy people across ages. The total RNA that was extracted per sample amounted to at least 5 micrograms. Germline CDR1 and CDR2: SEHNR and FQNEAQ (reference sequence). Between the trimmed V and J ends, which lost 5 bases and 2 bases, there was a span of 12 bases. The CDR3 is made up of 14 amino acids. Then a second PCR, running roughly 7 to 11 cycles, was carried out with a sample-barcoded 5' primer and a J-beta primer mix. MiXCR, applied by TCRdb to the 5' RACE reads, yields one record per CDR3 protein. The table lists roughly 1,100,000 distinct CDR3 sequences, approximately 25% of them singletons, with 0.65% to 0.75% in the top ten. Points from the study as a whole: There was no known CMV status for donors, so expanded clonotype changes were possibly confounded.

In the case of this clonotype: Its antigen is not known.

The same data also went into a second study, on T cells of mothers and their children. That work contributes: A few healthy Caucasian mothers and their six children donated.

The sequencing sample was made of blood. This receptor was obtained from a girl aged 2 to 9 in good health. The rearrangement links TRBV7-9 to TRBJ1-1, with D uncertain. As DNA, the CDR3 is TGTGCCAGCAGCCTGGACCTGGGAAACACTGAAGCTTTCTTT. Its protein is CASSLDLGNTEAFF.